These T cell receptor beta chains were read from a single sample in a study of cytomegalovirus exposure and HLA in healthy donors. The method was immunoSEQ multiplex PCR; TCRdb's version includes in-frame clones alone and lacks a portion of them. The sample contains some 140,000 clones, more than 75% of which appear only once. Source material: PBMCs. Every receptor here comes from a female donor in good health and CMV-seronegative. Both conserved end residues are part of each CDR3. The D gene is left open where the match is weak. Clone size is not always given. Where it is, it says once, few, many or a class for expanded clones.

NA	TRBV27	NA	TRBJ2-1	TGTGCCAGTAGATCCTACAATGAGCAGTTCTTC	CASRSYNEQFF
TRBD1	TRBV7-3	NA	TRBJ2-1	TGTGCCAGCAGCATCGGACAGGGGTCCTACAATGAGCAGTTCTTC	CASSIGQGSYNEQFF
NA	TRBV7-2	once	TRBJ2-7	TGTGCCAGCAGCTCCCAAAGCGGTAGCTACTACGAGCAGTACTTC	CASSSQSGSYYEQYF
TRBD1	TRBV5-1	few	TRBJ1-2	TGCGCCAGCAGTTCGGGGACAGGGGACCTCTATGGCTACACCTTC	CASSSGTGDLYGYTF
NA	TRBV5-4	once	TRBJ2-2	TGTGCCAGCAGCCCCCCGCGGAAAGCGGCGTCTACCGGGGAGCTGTTTTTT	CASSPPRKAASTGELFF
NA	TRBV6-6	NA	TRBJ2-3	TGTGCCAGCAGTTACCCTCGGACAATCCCAGATACGCAGTATTTT	CASSYPRTIPDTQYF
NA	TRBV7-3	NA	TRBJ2-5	TGTGCCAGCAGCCAAGCCGGGACGGAGGGAGAGACCCAGTACTTC	CASSQAGTEGETQYF
TRBD1	TRBV6-1	NA	TRBJ2-7	TGTGCCAGCAGTGAAGTCAGGGGGCAGGGCGAGCAGTACTTC	CASSEVRGQGEQYF
NA	TRBV28	NA	TRBJ2-1	TGTGCCAGCAGGCTCCCGGGGGTCGGCAATGAGCAGTTCTTC	CASRLPGVGNEQFF
NA	TRBV28	once	TRBJ1-2	TGTGCCAGCAATTTACAGGGCAACTATGGCTACACCTTC	CASNLQGNYGYTF
NA	TRBV6-1	many	TRBJ2-7	TGTGCCATCATACGGGACACGAGCTCCTACGAGCAGTACTTC	CAIIRDTSSYEQYF
TRBD1	TRBV2	NA	TRBJ1-5	TGTGCCAGCAGTGACGGGACAGGGCAACTTTATAGCAATCAGCCCCAGCATTTT	CASSDGTGQLYSNQPQHF
NA	TRBV30	NA	TRBJ2-5	TGTGCCTGGAGTTCCCCGAGGGGGTCGGAGACCCAGTACTTC	CAWSSPRGSETQYF
NA	TRBV5-4	NA	TRBJ1-1	TGTGCCAGCAGCCAGGGCCGGAACACTGAAGCTTTCTTT	CASSQGRNTEAFF
NA	TRBV19	few	TRBJ1-6	TGTGCCAGTAGATTGCGGGATTCACCCCTCCACTTT	CASRLRDSPLHF
TRBD2	TRBV9	NA	TRBJ2-5	TGTGCCAGCACCCCCGGTGCCGGGACTAGCCTCCAAGAGACCCAGTACTTC	CASTPGAGTSLQETQYF
NA	TRBV18	NA	TRBJ2-2	TGTGCCAGCTCACCACTTCCGGCCGGGGAGCTGTTTTTT	CASSPLPAGELFF
NA	TRBV27	NA	TRBJ2-3	TGTGCCAGCAGCCCGAGGACAACTAGCACAGATACGCAGTATTTT	CASSPRTTSTDTQYF
NA	TRBV18	NA	TRBJ1-1	TGTGCCAGCTCAACAGGGATGGTGGGCACTGAAGCTTTCTTT	CASSTGMVGTEAFF
NA	TRBV7-9	NA	TRBJ2-3	TGTGCCAGCAGTATCCTCCCGGGGGTGCGACTATTGGCAGATACGCAGTATTTT	CASSILPGVRLLADTQYF
NA	TRBV9	NA	TRBJ1-5	TGTGCCAGCAGCGGGGGCCTCTTGACAGATACGCAGCATTTT	CASSGGLLTDTQHF
NA	TRBV9	once	TRBJ1-6	TGTGCCAGCAGCGTAGCACAAGATAATTCACCCCTCCACTTT	CASSVAQDNSPLHF
TRBD1	TRBV5-1	NA	TRBJ1-5	TGCGCCAGCAGCTTTGGGACAGGGGGCGAGCCCCAGCATTTT	CASSFGTGGEPQHF
TRBD1	TRBV4-1	NA	TRBJ1-6	TGCGCCAGCAGCGCACAGGGGGCCTCCTATAATTCACCCCTCCACTTT	CASSAQGASYNSPLHF
NA	TRBV11-3	once	TRBJ1-2	TGTGCCAGCAGCTCCCAGGGGTACCCCCTTGGCTATGGCTACACCTTC	CASSSQGYPLGYGYTF
NA	TRBV28	NA	TRBJ1-2	TGTGCCAGCAGTGCCCCTACCGAACCCTATGGCTACACCTTC	CASSAPTEPYGYTF
TRBD2	TRBV9	NA	TRBJ2-1	TGTGCCAGCAGCGTAGCTAGCGGGGGGGACACTTACAATGAGCAGTTCTTC	CASSVASGGDTYNEQFF
NA	TRBV10-3	NA	TRBJ1-5	TGTGCCATCGGTGCGGACAGTGATCAGCCCCAGCATTTT	CAIGADSDQPQHF
TRBD1	TRBV10-1	once	TRBJ2-3	TGCGCCAGCAGTCCTCCGGGACAGGGACAGCTTACGCAGTATTTT	CASSPPGQGQLTQYF
NA	TRBV6-5	NA	TRBJ1-1	TGTGTCAGCAGCCCCGGGATTGGGGTCGGGGGTGCTTTCTTT	CVSSPGIGVGGAFF
NA	TRBV4-1	NA	TRBJ2-1	TGCGCCAGCAGCCCCCCAGTCGCGGGAAGGGAGCAGTTCTTC	CASSPPVAGREQFF
NA	TRBV6-5	NA	TRBJ1-2	TGTGCCAGCAGTACTATACGGAAAAACTATGGCTACACCTTC	CASSTIRKNYGYTF
TRBD2	TRBV9	NA	TRBJ2-1	TGTGCCAGCAGCCCTTCAGCGGGAGGGCCTTCCCGTGCGCAGTTCTTC	CASSPSAGGPSRAQFF
NA	TRBV7-2	NA	TRBJ2-7	TGTGCCAGCAGCGTCGACTACTACGAGCAGTACTTC	CASSVDYYEQYF
NA	TRBV6-5	NA	TRBJ2-3	TGTGCCAGCACCATTACGGGGGAAGATACGCAGTATTTT	CASTITGEDTQYF
TRBD2	TRBV18	NA	TRBJ2-7	TGTGCCAGCTCACGGGCGCCGGGGGGGCGCGAGCAGTACTTC	CASSRAPGGREQYF
TRBD2	TRBV7-2	NA	TRBJ2-7	TGTGCCAGCAGTCAACTAGCGGGGGCTTCCTACGAGCAGTACTTC	CASSQLAGASYEQYF
NA	TRBV5-4	NA	TRBJ1-6	TGTGCCGGAAGGAGAGAGCGGAATTCACCCCTCCACTTT	CAGRRERNSPLHF
NA	TRBV10-3	few	TRBJ1-1	TGTGCCGCAGTGAACACTGAAGCTTTCTTT	CAAVNTEAFF
NA	TRBV6-5	NA	TRBJ2-5	TGTGCCAGCAGTTACGCGGTTAGGGGGGAGACCCAGTACTTC	CASSYAVRGETQYF
NA	TRBV21-1	NA	TRBJ2-5	TGTGCCAGTTTTCGGGACAGGGGGCTCTCCCAGTACTTC	CASFRDRGLSQYF
NA	TRBV6-1	NA	TRBJ2-7	TGTGCCAGCAGTGAAGCGGGAGTCTACGAGCAGTACTTC	CASSEAGVYEQYF
NA	TRBV5-6	few	TRBJ1-4	TGTGCCAGCAGCCTGCGGCCAACTAATGAAAAACTGTTTTTT	CASSLRPTNEKLFF
TRBD2	TRBV4-1	NA	TRBJ2-5	TGCGCCAGCAGCCAAGCGAGAATTGGCGGGGGGTTAGAGACCCAGTACTTC	CASSQARIGGGLETQYF
NA	TRBV15	NA	TRBJ2-4	TGTGCCACCAGCAGAGTCTTAGCCAAAAACATTCAGTACTTC	CATSRVLAKNIQYF
NA	TRBV7-7	NA	TRBJ2-3	TGTGCTAGCAGCTTAGCCCCCACGGGAGTAGATACGCAGTATTTT	CASSLAPTGVDTQYF
TRBD2	TRBV2	few	TRBJ2-2	TGTGCCAGCAGTCCGGGGACTAGCGGGAACACCGGGGAGCTGTTTTTT	CASSPGTSGNTGELFF
TRBD1	TRBV29-1	NA	TRBJ1-1	TGCAGCGTTGGGGAACAGGGGGCTAACACTGAAGCTTTCTTT	CSVGEQGANTEAFF
TRBD1	TRBV2	NA	TRBJ1-5	TGTGCCAGCAGTCGACAGGGGGCAAATCAGCCCCAGCATTTT	CASSRQGANQPQHF
NA	TRBV27	NA	TRBJ2-7	TGTGCCAGCAGTTTGAACAGGGGAGGCTACGAGCAGTACTTC	CASSLNRGGYEQYF
NA	TRBV4-3	NA	TRBJ2-7	TGCGCCAGCAGCCAAGAAGTGGGCTACGAGCAGTACTTC	CASSQEVGYEQYF
TRBD2	TRBV7-2	NA	TRBJ2-1	TGTGCCAGCAGCTTATCGTCGGCGGGGGGCTACAATGAGCAGTTCTTC	CASSLSSAGGYNEQFF
NA	TRBV4-3	NA	TRBJ2-1	TGCGCCAGCAGCCAAGATAAAGGCCGGGAGAATGAGCAGTTCTTC	CASSQDKGRENEQFF
TRBD1	TRBV30	NA	TRBJ1-4	TGTGCCTGGAGTCAGAGGGGGCGCGAGGCTAATGAAAAACTGTTTTTT	CAWSQRGREANEKLFF
TRBD1	TRBV15	NA	TRBJ2-7	TGTGCCACCAGCAGAGGGGACAGGGGGTACGAGCAGTACTTC	CATSRGDRGYEQYF
NA	TRBV6-6	NA	TRBJ2-7	TGTGCCAGCAGTCTTGACAGCTACGAGCAGTACTTC	CASSLDSYEQYF
TRBD1	TRBV5-1	NA	TRBJ2-7	TGCGCCAGCAGCTCCCGACAGGGAACCCTTTCCTACGAGCAGTACTTC	CASSSRQGTLSYEQYF
TRBD2	TRBV5-1	NA	TRBJ2-3	TGCGCCAGCAGCGTTGTCGGCGGGGGGGCACCAGATACGCAGTATTTT	CASSVVGGGAPDTQYF